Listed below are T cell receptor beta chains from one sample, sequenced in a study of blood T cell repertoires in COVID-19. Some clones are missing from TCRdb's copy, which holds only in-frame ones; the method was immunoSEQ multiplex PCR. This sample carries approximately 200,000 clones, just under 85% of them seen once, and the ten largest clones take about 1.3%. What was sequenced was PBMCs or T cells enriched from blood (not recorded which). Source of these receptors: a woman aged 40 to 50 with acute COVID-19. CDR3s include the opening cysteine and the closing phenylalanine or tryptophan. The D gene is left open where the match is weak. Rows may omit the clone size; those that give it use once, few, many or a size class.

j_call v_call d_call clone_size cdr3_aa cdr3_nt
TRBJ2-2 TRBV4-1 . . CASSQEVQNTGELFF TGCGCCAGCAGCCAAGAGGTACAGAACACCGGGGAGCTGTTTTTT
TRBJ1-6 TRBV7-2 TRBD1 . CASSTAGTANSPLHF TGTGCCAGCAGCACTGCCGGGACAGCTAATTCACCCCTCCACTTT
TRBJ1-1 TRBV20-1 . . CSASSNRRVNTEAFF TGCAGTGCTAGTTCGAACAGGAGGGTGAACACTGAAGCTTTCTTT
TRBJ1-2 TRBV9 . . CASSAEGRTYGYTF TGTGCCAGCAGCGCGGAGGGCAGAACCTATGGCTACACCTTC
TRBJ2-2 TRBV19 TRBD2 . CARGRLAGRTGELFF TGTGCCAGGGGGAGGCTAGCGGGGAGGACCGGGGAGCTGTTTTTT
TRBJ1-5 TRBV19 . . CASSISRQSNQPQHF TGTGCCAGTAGTATCTCCAGACAGAGCAATCAGCCCCAGCATTTT
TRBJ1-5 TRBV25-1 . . CASSGAKLGGDGGQPQHF TGTGCCAGCAGTGGAGCCAAGCTAGGGGGGGACGGGGGCCAGCCCCAGCATTTT
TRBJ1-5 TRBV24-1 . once CATRQEGNQPQHF TGTGCCACCAGACAGGAGGGGAATCAGCCCCAGCATTTT
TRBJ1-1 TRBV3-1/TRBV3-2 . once CASSQGLGAGSNTEAFF TGTGCCAGCAGCCAAGGATTAGGGGCAGGGTCGAACACTGAAGCTTTCTTT
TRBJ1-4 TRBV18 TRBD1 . CASSPGTGGEKLFF TGTGCCAGCTCACCCGGGACAGGGGGTGAAAAACTGTTTTTT
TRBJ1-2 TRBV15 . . CATSRDRGLGGYTF TGTGCCACCAGCAGAGATCGAGGGTTAGGCGGCTACACCTTC
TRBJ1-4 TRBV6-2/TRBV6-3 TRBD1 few CASSRQGLNEKLFF TGTGCCAGCAGTAGACAGGGGCTTAATGAAAAACTGTTTTTT
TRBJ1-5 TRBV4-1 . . CASSQIILGARGNQPQHF TGCGCCAGCAGCCAAATTATCCTGGGGGCGAGGGGAAATCAGCCCCAGCATTTT
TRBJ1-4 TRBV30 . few CAWSVGTFGNEKLFF TGTGCCTGGAGTGTAGGGACATTCGGTAATGAAAAACTGTTTTTT
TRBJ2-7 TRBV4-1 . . CASSQEGVTYEQYF TGCGCCAGCAGCCAAGAAGGGGTCACCTACGAGCAGTACTTC
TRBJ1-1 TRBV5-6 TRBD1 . CASSLWTGRRDNEAFF TGTGCCAGCAGCTTGTGGACAGGGCGGCGTGATAATGAAGCTTTCTTT
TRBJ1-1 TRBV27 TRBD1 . CASSRTDRGRTEAFF TGTGCCAGCAGTAGAACGGACAGGGGTCGCACTGAAGCTTTCTTT
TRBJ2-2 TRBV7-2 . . CASSLESYTGELFF TGTGCCAGCAGCTTAGAGAGTTACACCGGGGAGCTGTTTTTT
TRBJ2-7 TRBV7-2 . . CASSLNRDYEQYF TGTGCCAGCAGCTTAAATCGGGACTACGAGCAGTACTTC
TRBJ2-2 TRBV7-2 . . CASSLPGGGTGELFF TGTGCCAGCAGCTTACCAGGTGGAGGAACCGGGGAGCTGTTTTTT
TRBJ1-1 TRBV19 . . CASSLRPGSTEAFF TGTGCCAGTAGTTTGAGACCTGGGAGCACTGAAGCTTTCTTT
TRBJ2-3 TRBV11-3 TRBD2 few CASSSGLAGTDTQYF TGTGCCAGCAGCTCGGGACTAGCGGGCACAGATACGCAGTATTTT
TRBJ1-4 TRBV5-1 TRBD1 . CASSVGQGAGEKLFF TGCGCCAGCAGCGTCGGCCAGGGGGCAGGTGAAAAACTGTTTTTT
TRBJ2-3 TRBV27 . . CASSYRGFWTTTDTQYF TGTGCCAGCAGTTATAGAGGGTTTTGGACCACCACAGATACGCAGTATTTT
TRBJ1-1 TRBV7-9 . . CASSLGRRAEAFF TGTGCCAGCAGCTTAGGCAGGCGTGCTGAAGCTTTCTTT
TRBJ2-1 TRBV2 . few CASSGVAEQFF TGTGCCAGCAGTGGTGTAGCGGAGCAGTTCTTC
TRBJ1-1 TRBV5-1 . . CASSKDRNTEAFF TGCGCCAGCAGCAAGGACAGAAACACTGAAGCTTTCTTT
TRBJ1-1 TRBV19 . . CASSHRTMNTEAFF TGTGCCAGTAGTCACAGGACGATGAACACTGAAGCTTTCTTT
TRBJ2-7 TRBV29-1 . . CSVVGSISYEQYF TGCAGCGTTGTCGGTTCCATTTCCTACGAGCAGTACTTC